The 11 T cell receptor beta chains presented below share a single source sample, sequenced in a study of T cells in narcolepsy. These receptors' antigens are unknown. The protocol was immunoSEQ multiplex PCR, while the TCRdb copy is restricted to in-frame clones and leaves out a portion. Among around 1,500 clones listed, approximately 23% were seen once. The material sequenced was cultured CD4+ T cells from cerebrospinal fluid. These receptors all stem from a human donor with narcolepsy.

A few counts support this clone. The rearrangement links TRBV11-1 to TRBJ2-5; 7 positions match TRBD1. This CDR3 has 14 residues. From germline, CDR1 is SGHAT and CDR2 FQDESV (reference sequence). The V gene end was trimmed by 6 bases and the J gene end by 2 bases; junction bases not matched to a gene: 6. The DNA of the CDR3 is TGTGCCAGCAGTAAGGGACAGCGACAAGAGACCCAGTACTTC. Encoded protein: CASSKGQRQETQYF. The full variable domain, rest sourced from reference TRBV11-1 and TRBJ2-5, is EAEVAQSPRYKITEKSQAVAFWCDPISGHATLYWYRQILGQGPELLVQFQDESVVDDSQLPKDRFSAERLKGVDSTLKIQPAELGDSAMYLCASSKGQRQETQYFGPGTRLLVL.

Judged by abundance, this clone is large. The CDR3 DNA reads as TGTGCCAGCAGTTCCCGGACAGGGCGGGATGGCTACACCTTC. Translation gives CASSSRTGRDGYTF. The rearrangement joins TRBV6-1 to TRBJ1-2; 8 nucleotides line up with TRBD1. The CDR3 totals 14 residues. The trim removed 5 bases at V and 6 bases at J, leaving 8 bases unmatched. Germline CDR1 MNHNS, CDR2 SASEGT.

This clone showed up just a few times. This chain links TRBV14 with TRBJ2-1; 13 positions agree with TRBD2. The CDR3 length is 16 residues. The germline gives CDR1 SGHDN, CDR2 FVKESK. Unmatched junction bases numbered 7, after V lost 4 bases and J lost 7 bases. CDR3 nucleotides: TGTGCCAGCAGCCGATTCAAGGGACTAGCGGGGAATGAGCAGTTCTTC. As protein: CASSRFKGLAGNEQFF.

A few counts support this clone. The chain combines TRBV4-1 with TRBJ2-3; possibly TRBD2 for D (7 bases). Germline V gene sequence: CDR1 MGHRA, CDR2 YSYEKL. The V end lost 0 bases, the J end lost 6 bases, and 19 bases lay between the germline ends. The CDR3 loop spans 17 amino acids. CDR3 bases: TGCGCCAGCAGCCAAGATCAGACCCGGGGGGCGGGGGATACGCAGTATTTT. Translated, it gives CASSQDQTRGAGDTQYF.

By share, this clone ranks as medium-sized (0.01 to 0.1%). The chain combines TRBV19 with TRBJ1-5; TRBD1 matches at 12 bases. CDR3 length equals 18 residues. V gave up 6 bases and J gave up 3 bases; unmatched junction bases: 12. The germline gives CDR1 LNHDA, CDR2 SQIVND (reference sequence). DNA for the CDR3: TGTGCCAGTAGAGTCCTCGGGACAGGGGGCAGCTTCAATCAGCCCCAGCATTTT. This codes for CASRVLGTGGSFNQPQHF. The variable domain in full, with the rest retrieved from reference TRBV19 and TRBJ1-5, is DGGITQSPKYLFRKEGQNVTLSCEQNLNHDAMYWYRQDPGQGLRLIYYSQIVNDFQKGDIAEGYSVSREKKESFPLTVTSAQKNPTAFYLCASRVLGTGGSFNQPQHFGDGTRLSIL.

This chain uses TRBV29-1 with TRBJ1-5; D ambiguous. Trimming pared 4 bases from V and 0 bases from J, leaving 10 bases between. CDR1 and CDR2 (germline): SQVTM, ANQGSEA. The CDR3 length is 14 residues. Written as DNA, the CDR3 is TGCAGCGTTGGGGAACAGTCTAGCAATCAGCCCCAGCATTTT. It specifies CSVGEQSSNQPQHF.

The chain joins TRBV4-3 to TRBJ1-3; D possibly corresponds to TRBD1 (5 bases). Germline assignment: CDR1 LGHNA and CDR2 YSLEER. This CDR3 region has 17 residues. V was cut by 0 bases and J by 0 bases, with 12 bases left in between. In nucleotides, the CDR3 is TGCGCCAGCAGCCAAGATAATCTAGGGGCCTCTGGAAACACCATATATTTT. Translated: CASSQDNLGASGNTIYF.

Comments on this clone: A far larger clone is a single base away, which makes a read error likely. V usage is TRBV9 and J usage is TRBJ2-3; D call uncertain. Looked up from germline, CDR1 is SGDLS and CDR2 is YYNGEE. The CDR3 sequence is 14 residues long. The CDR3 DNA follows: TGTGCCGGCAGCGTCGGTGGAAGCACAGATACGCAGTATTTT. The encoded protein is CAGSVGGSTDTQYF.

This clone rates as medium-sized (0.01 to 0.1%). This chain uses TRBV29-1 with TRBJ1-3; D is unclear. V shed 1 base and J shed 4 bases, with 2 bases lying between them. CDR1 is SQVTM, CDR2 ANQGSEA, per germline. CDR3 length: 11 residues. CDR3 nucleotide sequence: TGCAGCGTTGAAGCAGGAAACACCATATATTTT. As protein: CSVEAGNTIYF.

Written as DNA, the CDR3 is TGTGCCAGCAGCGTAGGAGGGACTAATGAAAAACTGTTTTTT. Encoded protein: CASSVGGTNEKLFF. The chain employs TRBV25-1 and TRBJ1-4; no definite D call. The CDR3 extends over 14 amino acids. V dropped 6 bases and J dropped 2 bases, with 10 bases sitting between them. CDR1 and CDR2 from the germline V gene are MGHDK and SYGVNS.

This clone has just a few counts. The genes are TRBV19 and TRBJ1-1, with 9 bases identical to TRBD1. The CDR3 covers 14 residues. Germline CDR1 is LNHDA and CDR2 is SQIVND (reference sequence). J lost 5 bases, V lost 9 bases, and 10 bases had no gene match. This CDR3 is CASLRTGVGTEAFF. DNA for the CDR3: TGTGCCAGCCTTAGGACAGGGGTGGGGACTGAAGCTTTCTTT.